This record covers a single TCR beta chain. Its antigen target is currently unknown. It has no much larger one-base neighbor in the sample; base qualities were not kept. This sample was included in a study of blood T cell repertoires in COVID-19 (dated by TCRdb to 2019 to 2021). Regarding the research as a whole: The collaborator samples originated in the United States, Italy and Spain and spanned the acute and convalescent phases of COVID-19. Nearly every sample came with metadata listing a de-identified subject ID, COVID-19 status, age in years and sex. Where HLA class I and class II types were available, the types were taken from metadata supplied by the sample provider, not from assay-based typing. Deeply sampled blood TCRbeta repertoires from subjects exposed to, actively infected with, or recovered from COVID-19 were included in the dataset. A freely available public database, intended as a resource for researchers studying the immune response to SARS-CoV-2, is where the repertoires were released. The material from the prospective study consisted of cDNA or gDNA derived from T cells, B-cell-depleted T cells, or PBMCs. Samples were obtained from the ongoing ImmuneRACE study (first 160 participants) and from over 1,000 subjects provided by 6 global collaborators. General study outcomes and caveats: The quantity of clinical and demographic metadata differed by source and by participant and was supplied without curation.

Collaborating institutions collected whole blood in K2EDTA tubes following their own protocols. For TCRbeta analysis, collaborators shipped samples as frozen whole blood, isolated PBMCs, or DNA extracted from either of those sample types. The immunoSEQ Assay, a bias-controlled multiplex PCR, was used to amplify TCRbeta CDR3 regions from genomic DNA. As for how the authors treated the data: Nucleated cell counts per sample were estimated from amplification of reference gene primers within the assay. Sequence reads were collapsed and filtered to measure the absolute abundance of every unique TCRbeta CDR3 rearrangement. For each sample, productive Simpson clonality was calculated as the square root of Simpson's diversity index over productive rearrangements. TCRdb holds this immuneACCESS table with in-frame rearrangements only. Some clones are missing; in checked studies, unresolved V genes explain under half, and the rest has no known cause. That table is the source of V, J and clone size, and D and trimming were worked out from the DNA. The sample records a few hundred thousand clones, 65% to 90% of which are singletons. 7.4% of the sample is in the top ten clones.

The CDR3 numbers 16 residues from cysteine through phenylalanine. The CDR3 DNA has 48 bases and is translated from base 1. Trimming costs V 2 bases and J 10 bases, and their ends lie 18 bases apart. Via the germline V gene, CDR1 is MNHNS and CDR2 SASEGT. This receptor was obtained from a woman aged 45-65 years with acute or convalescent COVID-19. The sequenced sample consisted of peripheral blood. The sequence is built from TRBV6-1 and TRBJ1-6; a tentative D match to TRBD1 spans 5 bases. The DNA sequence is TGTGCCAGCAGTGAATCCCAGGGTAGGGCAGGATCACCCCTCCACTTT. The translation is CASSESQGRAGSPLHF.